The present TCR beta chain was sequenced within a study of T-cell reconstitution after alpha-beta-depleted transplantation in children. General study points: Surviving thymic progenitors and recipient T cells were the source of high TCRbeta diversity at day 60 in some patients. It was reported that alpha-beta T cells came from several hundred expanded graft clones (about two months after transplant). T-cell numbers and diversity one year post-transplant derived largely from freshly generated T cells.

CDR3 length: 16 residues. V was shortened by 3 bases and J by 0 bases, with 12 bases between the two germline ends. Germline assignment: CDR1 MNHNS and CDR2 SASEGT. The TCRbeta library was prepared with unique molecular identifiers. TCRdb called the PCR reads again in MiXCR, with one record for every CDR3 protein. This repertoire shows around 16,000 distinct CDR3 sequences, about 7.7% found once; its top ten account for roughly a third. In regard to this clonotype: The antigen is not known.

The receptor's source is a boy in the first two years of life who had a stem cell transplant for Wiskott-Aldrich syndrome, so the T cells may come from the graft donor. The J gene is TRBJ2-1, the V gene TRBV6-1; possible D gene TRBD2, 6 bases. Material: PBMCs, mostly from graft donor cells, obtained 60 days after TCRalphabeta/CD19-depleted stem cell transplant. CDR3 sequence (DNA): TGTGCCAGCAGTGAGACGGGACTTACCTCCTACAATGAGCAGTTCTTC. It translates to CASSETGLTSYNEQFF.